The source of this T cell receptor beta chain is a study of T cell changes during pregnancy in multiple sclerosis. The CDR3 is made up of 14 amino acids. The germline gives CDR1 GTSNPN, CDR2 SVGIG (reference sequence). The trim removed 2 bases at V and 5 bases at J, leaving 5 bases unmatched. Repertoires were generated with immunoSEQ multiplex PCR, while TCRdb's copy carries only in-frame clones and drops some. The sample carries some 48,000 clones, approximately 95% recorded once. The V call is TRBV30, the J call TRBJ2-7; 11 bases agree with TRBD1. This TCR derives from a female donor with multiple sclerosis, enrolled in a pregnancy study. Source: CD8+ T cells from peripheral blood mononuclear cells, taken in the first trimester of pregnancy. The CDR3 DNA follows: TGTGCCTGGAGTTCCGGACAGGGGGCAAACGAGCAGTACTTC. Translating it yields CAWSSGQGANEQYF. The whole variable domain, filled in from reference TRBV30 and TRBJ2-7, reads SQTIHQWPATLVQPVGSPLSLECTVEGTSNPNLYWYRQAAGRGLQLLFYSVGIGQISSEVPQNLSASRPQDRQFILSSKKLLLSDSGFYLCAWSSGQGANEQYFGPGTRLTVT.